Below are 8 T cell receptor beta chains sequenced from a single sample in a study of blood T cell repertoires in COVID-19. The data were produced by immunoSEQ multiplex PCR, yet TCRdb's version contains in-frame clones alone and is incomplete. The repertoire holds 210,000 or so clones, more than 75% seen once, with nearly 4.5% in the top ten. The sample was peripheral blood. These receptors all stem from a man aged 50 or older with acute or convalescent COVID-19.

V usage is TRBV15 and J usage is TRBJ1-5; TRBD1 matches 7 bases. V trimming: 0 bases; J trimming: 6 bases; junction bases outside the gene matches: 14. The CDR3 totals 18 residues. CDR1 LNHNV and CDR2 YYDKDF come from the germline V gene (reference sequence). Written as DNA, the CDR3 is TGTGCCACCAGCAGAGATTCGGGCACAGGGGATTCGACTCAGCCCCAGCATTTT. As protein: CATSRDSGTGDSTQPQHF.

As concerns this clone: At one of its ends the junction is not consistent with the germline gene, which may arise from a read error. The DNA of the CDR3 is TGTGTCAGCTCACCAACACCGGGACAGGGGATCGGAGGCTACGAGCAGTACTTC. This gives the protein CVSSPTPGQGIGGYEQYF. The chain combines TRBV18 with TRBJ2-7; 10 nucleotides align to TRBD1. This CDR3 comprises 18 residues. The V gene's germline CDR1 is KGHSH and CDR2 LQKENI. The full variable domain, with the rest looked up from reference TRBV18 and TRBJ2-7, is NAGVMQNPRHLVRRRGQEARLRCSPMKGHSHVYWYRQLPEEGLKFMVYLQKENIIDESGMPKERFSAEFPKEGPSILRIQQVVRGDSAAYFCVSSPTPGQGIGGYEQYFGPGTRLTVT.

This clone occurred once. Other DNA sequences in the sample encode the same CDR3. This chain links TRBV7-9 with TRBJ1-1; 7 nucleotides agree with TRBD1. This CDR3 contains 13 residues. V was pared by 6 bases and J by 4 bases, with 5 bases of the junction left unmatched. CDR1 is SEHNR and CDR2 is FQNEAQ in the germline V gene (reference sequence). The CDR3 loop is CASSFQGGTEAFF. The CDR3 nucleotides are TGTGCCAGCAGTTTCCAGGGGGGCACTGAAGCTTTCTTT. The full variable domain, with the rest looked up from reference TRBV7-9 and TRBJ1-1, is DTGVSQNPRHKITKRGQNVTFRCDPISEHNRLYWYRQTLGQGPEFLTYFQNEAQLEKSRLLSDRFSAERPKGSFSTLEIQRTEQGDSAMYLCASSFQGGTEAFFGQGTRLTVV.

This sequence joins TRBV5-1 and TRBJ2-2, with 8 bases aligning to TRBD2. The CDR3 covers 19 residues. CDR1 and CDR2 from the germline V gene are SGHRS and YFSETQ. Losses at the gene ends were 4 bases for V and 6 bases for J; bases not matched to a gene: 20. CDR3 DNA: TGCGCCAGCAGCCCCCCTAGTCTCAGCGGGGGACTCCAAGCCGGGGAGCTGTTTTTT. Protein product: CASSPPSLSGGLQAGELFF.

J is TRBJ2-2 and V is TRBV11-2, with 11 bases identical to TRBD1. Trimming at V came to 5 bases and at J to 5 bases, leaving 13 bases not matched to a gene. This CDR3 has 18 amino acids. CDR1 SGHAT and CDR2 FQNNGV come from the germline V gene. The CDR3 DNA reads TGTGCCAGCAGCCCGGGACAGGGGGGGTCGTTTCGGACCGGGGAGCTGTTTTTT. As protein: CASSPGQGGSFRTGELFF.

The chain employs TRBV7-9 and TRBJ1-1, with 12 bases lining up with TRBD1. Per the germline V gene, CDR1 is SEHNR and CDR2 is FQNEAQ (reference sequence). V lost 4 bases and J lost 3; bases outside the gene matches: 9. CDR3 length: 17 residues. The DNA of the CDR3 is TGTGCCAGCAGCTCGGGACAGGGGGCCAGGGTGGACACTGAAGCTTTCTTT. Its translation is CASSSGQGARVDTEAFF. Full variable domain (missing parts from reference TRBV7-9 and TRBJ1-1): DTGVSQNPRHKITKRGQNVTFRCDPISEHNRLYWYRQTLGQGPEFLTYFQNEAQLEKSRLLSDRFSAERPKGSFSTLEIQRTEQGDSAMYLCASSSGQGARVDTEAFFGQGTRLTVV.

The chain recombines TRBV19 with TRBJ2-1, with 10 bases fitting TRBD2. The CDR3 is 17 amino acids. Germline lookup yields CDR1 LNHDA and CDR2 SQIVND (reference sequence). J was trimmed by 4 bases and V by 3 bases; bases with no gene match: 9. The CDR3 bases are TGTGCCAGTAGTATGTGGCAATCTAGCGGGGGATACAATGAGCAGTTCTTC. Its translation: CASSMWQSSGGYNEQFF.

The chain has TRBV5-1 and TRBJ2-2; TRBD2 is a possible D gene (5 bases). CDR3 length: 14 amino acids. Trimming left V 4 bases short and J 2 bases short, with 9 bases between. Germline V gene sequence: CDR1 SGHRS, CDR2 YFSETQ. CDR3 region: CASSLGANTGELFF. As DNA, the CDR3 is TGCGCCAGCAGCCTGGGAGCTAACACCGGGGAGCTGTTTTTT.